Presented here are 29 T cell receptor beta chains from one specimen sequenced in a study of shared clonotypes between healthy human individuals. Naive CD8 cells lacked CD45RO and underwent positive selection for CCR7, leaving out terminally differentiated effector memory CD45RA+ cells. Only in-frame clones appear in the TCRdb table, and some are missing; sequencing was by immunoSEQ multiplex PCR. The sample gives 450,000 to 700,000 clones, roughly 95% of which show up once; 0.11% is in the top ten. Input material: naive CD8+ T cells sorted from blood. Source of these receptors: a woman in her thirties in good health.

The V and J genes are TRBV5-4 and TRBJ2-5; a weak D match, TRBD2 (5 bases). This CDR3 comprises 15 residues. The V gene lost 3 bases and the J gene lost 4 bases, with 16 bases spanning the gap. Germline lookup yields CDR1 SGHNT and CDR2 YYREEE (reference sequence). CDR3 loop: CASSSVEGSLETQYF. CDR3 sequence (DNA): TGTGCCAGCAGCTCGGTAGAAGGGAGTTTAGAGACCCAGTACTTC.

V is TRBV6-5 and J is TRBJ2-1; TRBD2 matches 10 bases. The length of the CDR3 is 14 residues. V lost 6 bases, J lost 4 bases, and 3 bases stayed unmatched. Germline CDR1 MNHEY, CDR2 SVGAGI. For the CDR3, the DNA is TGTGCCAGCAGCCTTAGCGGGAGGTACAATGAGCAGTTCTTC. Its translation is CASSLSGRYNEQFF.

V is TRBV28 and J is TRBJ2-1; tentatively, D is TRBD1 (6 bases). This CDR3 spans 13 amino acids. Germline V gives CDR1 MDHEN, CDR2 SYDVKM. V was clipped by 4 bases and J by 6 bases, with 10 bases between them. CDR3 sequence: CASSSGRGNEQFF. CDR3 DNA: TGTGCCAGCAGTTCCGGCAGGGGCAATGAGCAGTTCTTC. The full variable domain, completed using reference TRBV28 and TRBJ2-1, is DVKVTQSSRYLVKRTGEKVFLECVQDMDHENMFWYRQDPGLGLRLIYFSYDVKMKEKGDIPEGYSVSREKKERFSLILESASTNQTSMYLCASSSGRGNEQFFGPGTRLTVL.

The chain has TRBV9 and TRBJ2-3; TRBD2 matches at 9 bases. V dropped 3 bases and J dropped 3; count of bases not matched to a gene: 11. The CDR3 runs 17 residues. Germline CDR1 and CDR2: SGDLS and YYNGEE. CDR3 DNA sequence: TGTGCCAGCAGCGCCCAGGGACTAGCAGAGTCGACAGATACGCAGTATTTT. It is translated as CASSAQGLAESTDTQYF.

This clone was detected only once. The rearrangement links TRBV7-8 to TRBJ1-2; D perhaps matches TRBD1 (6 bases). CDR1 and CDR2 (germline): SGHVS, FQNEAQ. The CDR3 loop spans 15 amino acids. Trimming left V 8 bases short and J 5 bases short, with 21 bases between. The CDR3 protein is CASAPMTQTGYGYTF. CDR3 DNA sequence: TGTGCCAGCGCACCGATGACTCAGACAGGATATGGCTACACCTTC.

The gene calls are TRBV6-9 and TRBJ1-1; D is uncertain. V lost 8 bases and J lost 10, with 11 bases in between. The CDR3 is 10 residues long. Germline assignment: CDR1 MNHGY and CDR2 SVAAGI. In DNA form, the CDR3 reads TGTGCCAGCGCCCTCGAGGGAGCTTTCTTT. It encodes CASALEGAFF.

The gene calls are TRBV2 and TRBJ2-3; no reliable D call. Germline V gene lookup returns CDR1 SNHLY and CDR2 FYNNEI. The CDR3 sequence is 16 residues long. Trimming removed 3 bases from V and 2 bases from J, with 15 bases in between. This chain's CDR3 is CASSESQVRYTDTQYF. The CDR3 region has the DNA TGTGCCAGCAGTGAGTCCCAGGTTCGGTACACAGATACGCAGTATTTT.

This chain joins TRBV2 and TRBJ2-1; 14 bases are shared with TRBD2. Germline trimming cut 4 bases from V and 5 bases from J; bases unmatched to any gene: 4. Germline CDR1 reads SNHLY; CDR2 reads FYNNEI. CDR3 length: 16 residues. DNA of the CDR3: TGTGCCAGCAGTGCAGGGGGACTAGCGGGAGACAATGAGCAGTTCTTC. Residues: CASSAGGLAGDNEQFF.

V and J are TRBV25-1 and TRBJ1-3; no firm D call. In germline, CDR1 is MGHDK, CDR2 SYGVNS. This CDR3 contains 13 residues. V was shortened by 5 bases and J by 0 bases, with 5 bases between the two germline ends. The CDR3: CASSPNSGNTIYF. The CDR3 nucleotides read TGTGCCAGCAGTCCAAACTCTGGAAACACCATATATTTT.

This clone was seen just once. The CDR3 spells CASSQGGTPYEQYF. The CDR3 bases are TGTGCCAGCAGTCAGGGCGGGACCCCCTACGAGCAGTACTTC. The rearrangement uses TRBV2 and TRBJ2-7; tentatively, D is TRBD2 (6 bases). The CDR3 is 14 amino acids. V lost 5 bases and J lost 2, with 13 bases in between. Germline assignment: CDR1 SNHLY and CDR2 FYNNEI. Full variable domain (remainder filled in from reference TRBV2 and TRBJ2-7): EPEVTQTPSHQVTQMGQEVILRCVPISNHLYFYWYRQILGQKVEFLVSFYNNEISEKSEIFDDQFSVERPDGSNFTLKIRSTKLEDSAMYFCASSQGGTPYEQYFGPGTRLTVT.

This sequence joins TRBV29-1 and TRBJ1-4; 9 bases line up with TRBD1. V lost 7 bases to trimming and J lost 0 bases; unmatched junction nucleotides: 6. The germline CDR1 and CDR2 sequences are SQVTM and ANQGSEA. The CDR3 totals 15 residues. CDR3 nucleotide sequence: TGCAGCGCAGGACAGGGGAGTGCAACTAATGAAAAACTGTTTTTT. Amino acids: CSAGQGSATNEKLFF.

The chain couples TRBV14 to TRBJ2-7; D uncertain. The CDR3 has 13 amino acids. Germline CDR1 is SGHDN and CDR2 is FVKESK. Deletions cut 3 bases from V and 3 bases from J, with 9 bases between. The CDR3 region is CASSHLGVYEQYF. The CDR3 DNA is TGTGCCAGCAGCCATTTAGGAGTCTACGAGCAGTACTTC.

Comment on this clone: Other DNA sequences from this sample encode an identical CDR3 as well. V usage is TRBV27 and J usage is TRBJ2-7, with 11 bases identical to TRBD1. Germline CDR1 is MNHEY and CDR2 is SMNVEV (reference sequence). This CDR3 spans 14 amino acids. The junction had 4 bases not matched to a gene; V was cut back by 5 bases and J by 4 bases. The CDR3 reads CASSPGQGGYEQYF. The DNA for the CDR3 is TGTGCCAGCAGTCCGGGACAGGGGGGTTACGAGCAGTACTTC.

The CDR3 reads CASSATRDNYEQYF. The CDR3 coding sequence is TGCGCCAGCAGTGCTACTCGGGACAACTACGAGCAGTACTTC. The chain links TRBV10-1 to TRBJ2-7, with D tentatively TRBD1 (6 bases). Germline CDR1 WNHNN, CDR2 SYGVQD (reference sequence). This CDR3 is 14 amino acids long. Trimming removed 4 bases at V and 3 bases at J, with 13 bases between.

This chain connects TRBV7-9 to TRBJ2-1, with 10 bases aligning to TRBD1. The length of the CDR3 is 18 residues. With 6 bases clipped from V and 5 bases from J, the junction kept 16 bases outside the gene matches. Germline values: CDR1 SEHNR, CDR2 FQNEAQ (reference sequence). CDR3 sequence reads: CASRHDRGHSTKNNEQFF. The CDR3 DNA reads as TGTGCCAGCAGACACGACAGGGGGCATTCGACTAAAAACAATGAGCAGTTCTTC.

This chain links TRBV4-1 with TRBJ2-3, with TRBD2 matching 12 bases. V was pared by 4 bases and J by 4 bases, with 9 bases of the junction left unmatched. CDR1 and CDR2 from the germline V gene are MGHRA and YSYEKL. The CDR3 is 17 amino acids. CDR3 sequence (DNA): TGCGCCAGCAGCCGGCAATCGACTAGCGGGAGACCAGATACGCAGTATTTT. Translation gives CASSRQSTSGRPDTQYF.

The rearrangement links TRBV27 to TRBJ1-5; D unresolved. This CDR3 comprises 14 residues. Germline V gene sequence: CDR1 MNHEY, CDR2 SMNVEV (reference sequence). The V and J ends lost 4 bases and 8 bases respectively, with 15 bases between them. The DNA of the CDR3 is TGTGCCAGCAGTTCCCGGGCCAATATTGAGCCCCAGCATTTT. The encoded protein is CASSSRANIEPQHF.

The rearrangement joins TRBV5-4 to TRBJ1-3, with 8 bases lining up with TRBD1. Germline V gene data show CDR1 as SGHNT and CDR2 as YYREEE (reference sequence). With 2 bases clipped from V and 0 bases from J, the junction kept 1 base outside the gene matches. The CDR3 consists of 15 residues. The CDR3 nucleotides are TGTGCCAGCAGCTTTGGACAGGGCTCTGGAAACACCATATATTTT. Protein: CASSFGQGSGNTIYF. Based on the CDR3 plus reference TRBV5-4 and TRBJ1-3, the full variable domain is ETGVTQSPTHLIKTRGQQVTLRCSSQSGHNTVSWYQQALGQGPQFIFQYYREEENGRGNFPPRFSGLQFPNYSSELNVNALELDDSALYLCASSFGQGSGNTIYFGEGSWLTVV.

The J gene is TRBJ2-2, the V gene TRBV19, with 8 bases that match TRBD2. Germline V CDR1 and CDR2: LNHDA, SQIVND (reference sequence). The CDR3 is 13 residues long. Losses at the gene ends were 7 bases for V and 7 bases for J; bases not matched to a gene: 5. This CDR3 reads CASTSGGGGELFF. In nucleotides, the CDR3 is TGTGCCAGTACCTCGGGAGGGGGCGGGGAGCTGTTTTTT. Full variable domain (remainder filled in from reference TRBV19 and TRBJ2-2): DGGITQSPKYLFRKEGQNVTLSCEQNLNHDAMYWYRQDPGQGLRLIYYSQIVNDFQKGDIAEGYSVSREKKESFPLTVTSAQKNPTAFYLCASTSGGGGELFFGEGSRLTVL.

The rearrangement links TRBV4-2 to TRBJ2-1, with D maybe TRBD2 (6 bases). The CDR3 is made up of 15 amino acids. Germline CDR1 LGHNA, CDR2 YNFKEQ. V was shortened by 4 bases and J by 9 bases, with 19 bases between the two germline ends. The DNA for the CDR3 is TGTGCCAGCAGCCCCCCCTTTGGAGGGAGTGGTGAGCAGTTCTTC. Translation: CASSPPFGGSGEQFF.

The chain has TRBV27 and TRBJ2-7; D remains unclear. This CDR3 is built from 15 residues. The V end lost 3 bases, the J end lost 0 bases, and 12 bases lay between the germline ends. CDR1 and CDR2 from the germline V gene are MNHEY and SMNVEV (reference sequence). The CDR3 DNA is TGTGCCAGCAGTTTGACCGGGTTCTTCTCCTACGAGCAGTACTTC. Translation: CASSLTGFFSYEQYF.

The CDR3 nucleotides are TGTGCCAGCAGCTTAGGGGGGACCTCTGCCGGGGAGCTGTTTTTT. The encoded protein is CASSLGGTSAGELFF. This sequence joins TRBV13 and TRBJ2-2; D tentatively reads TRBD1 or TRBD2 (5 bases each). Germline CDR1 PRHDT, CDR2 FYEKMQ (reference sequence). V lost 0 bases and J 6 bases, leaving 11 bases between the germline ends. The length of the CDR3 is 15 residues.

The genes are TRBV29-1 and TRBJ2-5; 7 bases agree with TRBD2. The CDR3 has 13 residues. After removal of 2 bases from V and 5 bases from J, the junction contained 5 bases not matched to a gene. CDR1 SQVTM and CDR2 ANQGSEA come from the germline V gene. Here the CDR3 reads CSVEIGEGETQYF. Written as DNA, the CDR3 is TGCAGCGTTGAAATTGGGGAGGGGGAGACCCAGTACTTC.

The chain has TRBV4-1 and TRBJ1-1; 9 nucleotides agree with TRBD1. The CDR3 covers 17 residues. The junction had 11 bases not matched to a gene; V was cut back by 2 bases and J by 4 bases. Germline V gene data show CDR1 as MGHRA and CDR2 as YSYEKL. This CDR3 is CASSQKGVDRGGTEAFF. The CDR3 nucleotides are TGCGCCAGCAGCCAAAAGGGGGTGGACAGGGGTGGCACTGAAGCTTTCTTT.

CDR3 protein: CASSRPLAGIYEQYF. The CDR3 DNA reads TGTGCCAGCAGCCGCCCCCTAGCGGGGATCTACGAGCAGTACTTC. The chain uses TRBV7-9 and TRBJ2-7, with 9 bases lining up with TRBD2. Germline-derived CDR1 and CDR2 are SEHNR and FQNEAQ (reference sequence). J gave up 3 bases and V 5 bases, and 8 bases lay outside the gene matches. The CDR3 is 15 amino acids.

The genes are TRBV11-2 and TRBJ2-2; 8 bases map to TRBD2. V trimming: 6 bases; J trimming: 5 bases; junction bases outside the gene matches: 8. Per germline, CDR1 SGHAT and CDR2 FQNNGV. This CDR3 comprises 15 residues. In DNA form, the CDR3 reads TGTGCCAGCAGTCTTATTAGCGGGATTACCGGGGAGCTGTTTTTT. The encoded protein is CASSLISGITGELFF.

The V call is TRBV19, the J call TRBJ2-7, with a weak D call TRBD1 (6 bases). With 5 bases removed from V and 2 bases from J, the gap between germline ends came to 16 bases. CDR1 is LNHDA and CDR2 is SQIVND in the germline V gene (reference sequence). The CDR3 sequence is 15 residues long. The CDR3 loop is CASSAVEDSPYEQYF. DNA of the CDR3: TGTGCCAGTAGTGCCGTGGAGGACAGTCCCTACGAGCAGTACTTC.

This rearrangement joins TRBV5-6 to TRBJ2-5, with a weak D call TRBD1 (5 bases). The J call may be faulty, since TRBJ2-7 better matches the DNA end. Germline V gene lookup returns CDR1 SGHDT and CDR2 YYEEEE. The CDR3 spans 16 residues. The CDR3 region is CASSADQGSLSYEQYF. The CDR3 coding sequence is TGTGCCAGCAGCGCGGATCAGGGCAGCCTCTCCTACGAGCAGTACTTC.

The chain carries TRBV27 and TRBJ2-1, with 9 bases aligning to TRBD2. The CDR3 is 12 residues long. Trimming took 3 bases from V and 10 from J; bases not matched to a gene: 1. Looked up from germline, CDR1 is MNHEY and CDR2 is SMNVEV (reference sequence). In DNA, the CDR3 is TGTGCCAGCAGTTTGCTAGCGGGAGAGCAGTTCTTC. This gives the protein CASSLLAGEQFF.